One sample yielded the 14 T cell receptor beta chains listed below, sequenced in a study of T cell responses to AZD1222 COVID-19 vaccine. Some clones are missing from TCRdb's copy, which holds only in-frame ones; the method was immunoSEQ multiplex PCR. The table has about 73,000 clones, 60% to 85% seen once. Source: peripheral blood, taken 28 days after the second AZD1222 dose. The origin of the receptors is an adult who received the AZD1222 COVID-19 vaccine.

The gene calls are TRBV18 and TRBJ1-6; TRBD1 matches 7 bases. CDR1 and CDR2 (germline): KGHSH, LQKENI. The CDR3 is made up of 16 amino acids. Trimming removed 3 bases from V and 7 bases from J; junction bases left unmatched: 9. Here the CDR3 reads CASSPSDRAENSPLHF. CDR3 DNA sequence: TGTGCCAGCTCACCTTCCGACAGGGCCGAGAATTCACCCCTCCACTTT.

The chain is built from TRBV5-1 and TRBJ2-3; 7 bases agree with TRBD2. The CDR3 covers 14 residues. Germline CDR1 reads SGHRS; CDR2 reads YFSETQ. Trimming cost V 1 base and J 4 bases; bases outside gene matches: 3. This CDR3 reads CASSLRGVPDTQYF. The CDR3 nucleotides are TGCGCCAGCAGCTTGCGGGGGGTCCCAGATACGCAGTATTTT. The whole variable domain, filled in from reference TRBV5-1 and TRBJ2-3, reads KAGVTQTPRYLIKTRGQQVTLSCSPISGHRSVSWYQQTPGQGLQFLFEYFSETQRNKGNFPGRFSGRQFSNSRSEMNVSTLELGDSALYLCASSLRGVPDTQYFGPGTRLTVL.

The V call is TRBV7-2, the J call TRBJ1-5; D is ambiguous. CDR1 SGHTA and CDR2 FQGNSA come from the germline V gene. With 5 bases removed from V and 0 bases from J, the gap between germline ends came to 11 bases. There are 15 residues in the CDR3. The CDR3 loop is CASSLESYSNQPQHF. The DNA of the CDR3 is TGTGCCAGCAGCCTAGAGTCGTATAGCAATCAGCCCCAGCATTTT.

This sequence joins TRBV15 and TRBJ1-5; D uncertain. The CDR3 consists of 13 residues. With 0 bases removed from V and 7 bases from J, the gap between germline ends came to 7 bases. In germline, CDR1 is LNHNV, CDR2 YYDKDF (reference sequence). For the CDR3, the DNA is TGTGCCACCAGCAGAGATTACTCGCAGCCCCAGCATTTT. The encoded protein is CATSRDYSQPQHF.

This clone was seen a handful of times. The V call is TRBV11-3, the J call TRBJ1-3; 10 bases are a match to TRBD1. In germline, CDR1 is SGHNT, CDR2 YENEEA. Trimming took 3 bases from V and 3 from J; bases not matched to a gene: 2. The length of the CDR3 is 15 residues. The CDR3 DNA reads as TGTGCCAGCAGCTTGGGGACAGGGGATGGAAACACCATATATTTT. Its protein product is CASSLGTGDGNTIYF.

The V call is TRBV9, the J call TRBJ1-2, with a weak D call TRBD1 (5 bases). Per the germline V gene, CDR1 is SGDLS and CDR2 is YYNGEE. The germline V and J ends were trimmed by 2 bases and 4 bases, with 12 bases remaining between them. CDR3 length: 14 residues. In DNA form, the CDR3 reads TGTGCCAGCAGCGTGGGGGAAAATGTCTATGGCTACACCTTC. This encodes CASSVGENVYGYTF.

J is TRBJ1-1 and V is TRBV7-9, with D perhaps TRBD1 (6 bases). V lost 5 bases and J 6 bases, leaving 16 bases between the germline ends. Germline assignment: CDR1 SEHNR and CDR2 FQNEAQ (reference sequence). The CDR3 consists of 14 residues. The CDR3 reads CASSTRQGSAEAFF. As DNA, the CDR3 is TGTGCCAGCAGCACCCGCCAGGGGTCCGCTGAAGCTTTCTTT.

CDR3 sequence: CASSGSGVAYEQYF. CDR3 DNA: TGTGCCAGCAGCGGTAGCGGGGTGGCCTACGAGCAGTACTTC. This chain joins TRBV7-9 and TRBJ2-7; 8 bases match TRBD2. With V trimmed by 5 bases and J by 2 bases, 5 bases remained unmatched. This CDR3 comprises 14 residues. Germline-derived CDR1 and CDR2 are SEHNR and FQNEAQ (reference sequence).

This chain links TRBV5-6 with TRBJ1-6; D is uncertain. With 0 bases removed from V and 8 bases from J, the gap between germline ends came to 9 bases. The CDR3 extends over 14 amino acids. Germline V CDR1 and CDR2: SGHDT, YYEEEE. This CDR3 reads CASSLEGYHSPLHF. The CDR3 coding sequence is TGTGCCAGCAGCTTGGAAGGGTATCATTCACCCCTCCACTTT. Drawing the rest from reference TRBV5-6 and TRBJ1-6, the complete variable domain is DAGVTQSPTHLIKTRGQQVTLRCSPKSGHDTVSWYQQALGQGPQFIFQYYEEEERQRGNFPDRFSGHQFPNYSSELNVNALLLGDSALYLCASSLEGYHSPLHFGNGTRLTVT.

CDR3 coding DNA: TGCGCCAGCAGCCCCGGGCCCTCCTACGAGCAGTACTTC. Amino acids: CASSPGPSYEQYF. The chain is built from TRBV4-1 and TRBJ2-7; D ambiguous. CDR3 length: 13 residues. CDR1 is MGHRA, CDR2 YSYEKL, per germline. Trimming removed 4 bases from V and 0 bases from J, with 7 bases in between.

The CDR3 here is CASSQQGTGELFF. For the CDR3, the DNA is TGTGCCAGCAGCCAACAGGGAACCGGGGAGCTGTTTTTT. The J gene is TRBJ2-2, the V gene TRBV11-2; maybe TRBD1 (6 bases). The germline V gene encodes CDR1 SGHAT and CDR2 FQNNGV. The CDR3 sequence is 13 residues long. With 5 bases removed from V and 5 bases from J, the gap between germline ends came to 9 bases.

The gene calls are TRBV10-3 and TRBJ2-1, with D possibly TRBD2 on 6 matching bases. Germline V lookup: CDR1 ENHRY, CDR2 SYGVKD. Trimming stripped 8 bases from V and 1 base from J, with 9 bases between. The length of the CDR3 is 13 residues. As DNA, the CDR3 is TGTGCCATCGGGGGGACTTCCTACAATGAGCAGTTCTTC. Protein product: CAIGGTSYNEQFF.

This clone was counted between two and nine times. J is TRBJ1-4 and V is TRBV18; D might be TRBD1 (6 bases). Trimming stripped 6 bases from V and 5 bases from J, with 10 bases between. CDR3 length equals 13 residues. Per germline, CDR1 KGHSH and CDR2 LQKENI. DNA of the CDR3: TGTGCCAGCTCGGCGGGACAAAATGAAAAACTGTTTTTT. This sequence encodes CASSAGQNEKLFF. Full variable domain (remainder filled in from reference TRBV18 and TRBJ1-4): NAGVMQNPRHLVRRRGQEARLRCSPMKGHSHVYWYRQLPEEGLKFMVYLQKENIIDESGMPKERFSAEFPKEGPSILRIQQVVRGDSAAYFCASSAGQNEKLFFGSGTQLSVL.

This clone was seen only a few times. The CDR3 region is CASSLGGISGNTIYF. The CDR3 nucleotides read TGTGCCAGCAGCTTGGGGGGGATCTCTGGAAACACCATATATTTT. V and J are TRBV5-6 and TRBJ1-3; the D gene is possibly TRBD1 (5 bases). Germline lookup yields CDR1 SGHDT and CDR2 YYEEEE. The CDR3 totals 15 residues. Between the trimmed V and J ends, which lost 0 bases and 0 bases, there was a span of 7 bases.